The clone carrying this TCR beta chain was observed a few times. Its antigen is not identified. Germline assignment: CDR1 MDHEN and CDR2 SYDVKM. Between the trimmed V and J ends, which lost 5 bases and 3 bases, there was a span of 15 bases. There are 15 residues in the CDR3. Via MiXCR, TCRdb re-called the reads, giving one row per CDR3 protein. The table lists 250,000 or so distinct CDR3 sequences, less than 9.5% of them singletons. The sample comes from a study of T cell repertoires in cytomegalovirus infection. In the study overall: An indication of both CMV infection and matching HLA type came from public TCR beta signatures.

Findings and caveats of the study: In two of eight donors, the top clonotype was HLA-C-restricted CMV-specific.

The gene calls are TRBV28 and TRBJ2-3; either TRBD1 or TRBD2 may supply D (5 bases each). Input material: PBMCs. The sequence came from a human donor in good health (CMV status not recorded). Some clones in this sample may be carry-over from other donors' samples. Here the CDR3 DNA reads TGTGCCAGCAGTCTCTCCGGGGCAGGAACAGATACGCAGTATTTT. This codes for CASSLSGAGTDTQYF. The whole variable domain, filled in from reference TRBV28 and TRBJ2-3, reads DVKVTQSSRYLVKRTGEKVFLECVQDMDHENMFWYRQDPGLGLRLIYFSYDVKMKEKGDIPEGYSVSREKKERFSLILESASTNQTSMYLCASSLSGAGTDTQYFGPGTRLTVL.